The 29 T cell receptor beta chains listed next were all sequenced from one sample in a study of blood T cell repertoires in COVID-19. Sequencing was performed with immunoSEQ multiplex PCR; in TCRdb, only in-frame clones are kept and a portion is missing. Found here are approximately 400,000 clones, around 92% of them singletons; the top ten hold more than 0.95%. The sequenced material came from peripheral blood. These TCRs come from a man aged 40-49 years with acute or convalescent COVID-19.

DNA for the CDR3: TGTGCCAGCAGCGCAGGAGGGCTCGACTATGGCTACACCTTC. Its translation: CASSAGGLDYGYTF. The V gene is TRBV2, the J gene TRBJ1-2, with D uncertain. This CDR3 comprises 14 residues. Trimming removed 6 bases from V and 3 bases from J, with 14 bases in between. Germline V lookup: CDR1 SNHLY, CDR2 FYNNEI.

V usage is TRBV29-1 and J usage is TRBJ2-1; D is uncertain. The CDR3 is 13 amino acids. CDR1 SQVTM and CDR2 ANQGSEA come from the germline V gene. Trimming removed 4 bases at V and 0 bases at J, with 7 bases between. The DNA of the CDR3 is TGCAGCGTTGCCCCGAGCTCCTACAATGAGCAGTTCTTC. It translates to CSVAPSSYNEQFF.

This clone has just a few counts. This rearrangement joins TRBV29-1 to TRBJ1-5, with 10 bases lining up with TRBD1. Per germline, CDR1 SQVTM and CDR2 ANQGSEA. V shed 6 bases and J 5 bases; nucleotides not matched to a gene: 7. The CDR3 extends over 14 amino acids. CDR3 nucleotide sequence: TGCAGCGTCGGGACAGGGGTTCGTGATCAGCCCCAGCATTTT. It specifies CSVGTGVRDQPQHF.

V usage is TRBV7-3 and J usage is TRBJ2-5; no firm D call. V lost 6 bases and J 5 bases, leaving 10 bases between the germline ends. The CDR3 is made up of 12 amino acids. The germline V gene encodes CDR1 SGHTA and CDR2 FQGTGA. DNA for the CDR3: TGTGCCAGCAGTTCCTCCGGGGAGACCCAGTACTTC. As protein: CASSSSGETQYF.

The gene calls are TRBV2 and TRBJ1-5, with D possibly TRBD1 on 6 matching bases. The ends were cut back, 2 bases at V and 4 bases at J, with 12 bases in the middle. Germline V gives CDR1 SNHLY, CDR2 FYNNEI. The CDR3 contains 15 residues. The DNA of the CDR3 is TGTGCCAGCAGTGAATTCGGACAGCTAAATCAGCCCCAGCATTTT. This sequence encodes CASSEFGQLNQPQHF.

This chain links TRBV10-3 with TRBJ2-1; 13 nucleotides match TRBD2. Per germline, CDR1 ENHRY and CDR2 SYGVKD. J was trimmed by 10 bases and V by 6 bases; bases with no gene match: 6. This CDR3 is built from 14 residues. The CDR3 spells CAIRELAGGVEQFF. The CDR3 region has the DNA TGTGCCATCAGGGAACTAGCGGGGGGGGTGGAGCAGTTCTTC.

The V gene is TRBV14, the J gene TRBJ1-6; D is perhaps TRBD1 (6 bases). The CDR3 spans 16 residues. V shed 2 bases and J shed 7 bases, with 15 bases lying between them. The germline V gene encodes CDR1 SGHDN and CDR2 FVKESK. The DNA for the CDR3 is TGTGCCAGCAGCCAAACCACAGGGATTCAAAATTCACCCCTCCACTTT. Translating it yields CASSQTTGIQNSPLHF. The complete variable domain, with remaining parts taken from reference TRBV14 and TRBJ1-6, reads EAGVTQFPSHSVIEKGQTVTLRCDPISGHDNLYWYRRVMGKEIKFLLHFVKESKQDESGMPNNRFLAERTGGTYSTLKVQPAELEDSGVYFCASSQTTGIQNSPLHFGNGTRLTVT.

The V gene is TRBV11-3, the J gene TRBJ2-1, with 12 bases that match TRBD2. The CDR3 has 17 amino acids. Germline CDR1 is SGHNT and CDR2 is YENEEA. With V trimmed by 5 bases and J by 3 bases, 8 bases remained unmatched. The CDR3 sequence: CASSPRSGLAGYNEQFF. CDR3 DNA sequence: TGTGCCAGCAGCCCCCGATCGGGACTAGCGGGCTACAATGAGCAGTTCTTC.

This sequence joins TRBV7-8 and TRBJ1-2; D is unresolved. The CDR3 runs to 12 residues. V was pared by 5 bases and J by 5 bases, with 9 bases between. CDR1 SGHVS and CDR2 FQNEAQ come from the germline V gene. CDR3 in amino acids: CASSPLEYGYTF. The CDR3 DNA is TGTGCCAGCAGCCCTTTAGAGTATGGCTACACCTTC.

V is TRBV28 and J is TRBJ2-5, with 7 nucleotides matching TRBD1. Germline values: CDR1 MDHEN, CDR2 SYDVKM. With 7 bases clipped from V and 5 bases from J, the junction kept 7 bases outside the gene matches. The CDR3 is 13 amino acids. The CDR3 DNA follows: TGTGCCAGCACCGACAGGGTCTTTGAGACCCAGTACTTC. Its translation: CASTDRVFETQYF.

The CDR3 bases are TGTGCCAGCAGCTTAGAGGTAGCGGGGAACAATGAGCAGTTCTTC. Translating it yields CASSLEVAGNNEQFF. The chain couples TRBV11-2 to TRBJ2-1; 8 bases fit TRBD2. CDR1 and CDR2 (germline): SGHAT, FQNNGV. V was clipped by 0 bases and J by 5 bases; unmatched bases: 3. The CDR3 length is 15 residues.

The CDR3 DNA is TGTGCCAGTATGTTCCAGGGGGTAAACTATGGCTACACCTTC. Translation gives CASMFQGVNYGYTF. This rearrangement joins TRBV19 to TRBJ1-2; TRBD1 agrees at 7 bases. The J segment lost 2 bases and the V segment lost 7 bases, leaving 7 bases of the junction unmatched. The CDR3 length is 14 residues. Germline assignment: CDR1 LNHDA and CDR2 SQIVND (reference sequence).

The chain recombines TRBV18 with TRBJ1-1; D call uncertain. Germline V gene lookup returns CDR1 KGHSH and CDR2 LQKENI. V was cut by 0 bases and J by 11 bases, with 10 bases left in between. This CDR3 contains 12 residues. The CDR3 DNA follows: TGTGCCAGCTCACCACCCCAGAATTCTGCTTTCTTT. It translates to CASSPPQNSAFF.

This clone has only one observation. The CDR3 nucleotides read TGTGCCACCAGCAGACTACAGGGCTCCAATCAGCCCCAGCATTTT. Encoded protein: CATSRLQGSNQPQHF. The chain couples TRBV15 to TRBJ1-5; D possibly corresponds to TRBD1 (6 bases). This CDR3 contains 15 residues. Trimming removed 2 bases at V and 3 bases at J, with 11 bases between. Per germline, CDR1 LNHNV and CDR2 YYDKDF (reference sequence). The whole variable domain, remainder taken from reference TRBV15 and TRBJ1-5, is DAMVIQNPRYQVTQFGKPVTLSCSQTLNHNVMYWYQQKSSQAPKLLFHYYDKDFNNEADTPDNFQSRRPNTSFCFLDIRSPGLGDTAMYLCATSRLQGSNQPQHFGDGTRLSIL.

The gene calls are TRBV5-7 and TRBJ1-1; D is possibly TRBD1 (6 bases). TRBV5-7 is designated an ORF whose function remains uncertain. CDR3 length: 13 amino acids. V shed 4 bases and J shed 7 bases, with 14 bases lying between them. The CDR3 DNA follows: TGTGCCAGCAGCAGGGACATGGGTTATGAAGCTTTCTTT. Its translation: CASSRDMGYEAFF.

This chain joins TRBV6-7 and TRBJ2-2; 9 nucleotides align to TRBD1. TRBV6-7 is an open reading frame, and its role is uncertain. The CDR3 has 19 residues. V dropped 2 bases and J dropped 4; count of bases not matched to a gene: 14. CDR3 sequence (DNA): TGTGCCAGCAGTTACGGACCTCGGAACGACAGGGGGGGCACCGGGGAGCTGTTTTTT. It specifies CASSYGPRNDRGGTGELFF.

The chain links TRBV5-4 to TRBJ1-3; D unresolved. Germline-derived CDR1 and CDR2 are SGHNT and YYREEE (reference sequence). CDR3 length: 12 amino acids. Trimming took 4 bases from V and 4 from J, leaving 6 bases between them. Here the CDR3 reads CASSLQGNTIYF. Here the CDR3 DNA reads TGTGCCAGCAGCCTACAGGGAAACACCATATATTTT. Full variable domain (missing parts from reference TRBV5-4 and TRBJ1-3): ETGVTQSPTHLIKTRGQQVTLRCSSQSGHNTVSWYQQALGQGPQFIFQYYREEENGRGNFPPRFSGLQFPNYSSELNVNALELDDSALYLCASSLQGNTIYFGEGSWLTVV.

The gene calls are TRBV7-4 and TRBJ1-3; D is unresolved. This CDR3 contains 12 residues. Deletions cut 7 bases from V and 0 bases from J, with 4 bases between. Germline assignment: CDR1 SGHVT and CDR2 SQSDAQ. The CDR3 DNA follows: TGTGCCAGCACCCGCTCTGGAAACACCATATATTTT. Translating it yields CASTRSGNTIYF.

This clone was found a few times. CDR3 in amino acids: CASSFDRDKQYF. CDR3 in DNA: TGTGCCAGCAGCTTCGACAGGGATAAGCAGTACTTC. The chain uses TRBV5-6 and TRBJ2-7, with 7 bases that match TRBD1. Germline assignment: CDR1 SGHDT and CDR2 YYEEEE. Trimming took 2 bases from V and 8 from J; bases not matched to a gene: 4. This CDR3 region has 12 residues.

The DNA for the CDR3 is TGTGCCAGTAGTACCTCTTCTTCAACAGGGTTAGCTAACTATGGCTACACCTTC. The encoded protein is CASSTSSSTGLANYGYTF. This chain uses TRBV19 with TRBJ1-2, with D possibly matching TRBD1 (6 bases). CDR1 is LNHDA and CDR2 is SQIVND in the germline V gene (reference sequence). CDR3 length: 18 amino acids. The V gene lost 4 bases and the J gene lost 0 bases, with 21 bases spanning the gap.

The V and J genes are TRBV18 and TRBJ2-5; 8 nucleotides line up with TRBD1. The CDR3 consists of 14 residues. J was trimmed by 9 bases and V by 4 bases; bases with no gene match: 10. Per germline, CDR1 KGHSH and CDR2 LQKENI. The CDR3 spells CASSLEGQGRAQYF. The CDR3 DNA is TGTGCCAGCTCACTGGAAGGACAGGGAAGGGCCCAGTACTTC.

On this clone itself: Different DNA sequences within this sample yield the same CDR3. The V gene is TRBV28, the J gene TRBJ1-2; D call uncertain. The CDR3 sequence is 11 residues long. Germline V gene sequence: CDR1 MDHEN, CDR2 SYDVKM. Trimming took 2 bases from V and 5 from J, leaving 3 bases between them. The CDR3 DNA reads TGTGCCAGCAGTTTACTGTATGGCTACACCTTC. Translating it yields CASSLLYGYTF.

The chain has TRBV5-1 and TRBJ1-1; 12 bases are a match to TRBD1. After removal of 4 bases from V and 1 base from J, the junction contained 8 bases not matched to a gene. The CDR3 extends over 17 amino acids. Germline V lookup: CDR1 SGHRS, CDR2 YFSETQ. The CDR3, as DNA: TGCGCCAGCAGCGAGGGGACAGGGGGCTCGGGGAACACTGAAGCTTTCTTT. Protein sequence: CASSEGTGGSGNTEAFF.

V gene TRBV6-5 combines with J gene TRBJ1-3; TRBD1 might be the D (6 bases). The CDR3 sequence is 15 residues long. V dropped 4 bases and J dropped 5 bases, with 15 bases sitting between them. Germline V gene sequence: CDR1 MNHEY, CDR2 SVGAGI. This CDR3 reads CASSSWTEQRNTIYF. CDR3 nucleotide sequence: TGTGCCAGCAGTTCCTGGACAGAGCAGAGAAACACCATATATTTT.

The chain carries TRBV18 and TRBJ1-2; D is possibly TRBD1 (5 bases). The V end was cut by 2 bases, the J end by 0 bases, with 19 bases between. The germline CDR1 and CDR2 sequences are KGHSH and LQKENI. This CDR3 region has 18 residues. In DNA, the CDR3 is TGTGCCAGCTCACCATCCTGGGGGGACGAGCGGGCTAACTATGGCTACACCTTC. This translates into CASSPSWGDERANYGYTF.

The gene calls are TRBV7-8 and TRBJ2-3; tentatively, D is TRBD1 (5 bases). Per the germline V gene, CDR1 is SGHVS and CDR2 is FQNEAQ. V dropped 4 bases and J dropped 5 bases, with 16 bases sitting between them. This CDR3 has 15 amino acids. This chain's CDR3 is CASSWQQVFGDTQYF. Written as DNA, the CDR3 is TGTGCCAGCAGCTGGCAACAGGTTTTCGGAGATACGCAGTATTTT.

The chain combines TRBV5-1 with TRBJ2-5; maybe TRBD2 (5 bases). CDR3 size: 12 residues. V lost 4 bases to trimming and J lost 4 bases, with 8 bases between them. Germline assignment: CDR1 SGHRS and CDR2 YFSETQ. The CDR3 region is CASSGSAETQYF. As DNA, the CDR3 is TGCGCCAGCAGCGGGAGCGCAGAGACCCAGTACTTC.

The chain carries TRBV6-2 or TRBV6-3 and TRBJ2-7; D gene uncertain. V was shortened by 5 bases and J by 2 bases, with 4 bases between the two germline ends. Germline V gives CDR1 MNHEY, CDR2 SVGEGT. The CDR3 runs 11 residues. CDR3 in amino acids: CASSETYEQYF. CDR3 coding DNA: TGTGCCAGCAGTGAGACCTACGAGCAGTACTTC.

The chain couples TRBV9 to TRBJ2-1; 7 bases fit TRBD2. Germline assignment: CDR1 SGDLS and CDR2 YYNGEE. The V segment lost 4 bases and the J segment 2 bases; nucleotides outside the gene matches: 9. This CDR3 is built from 16 residues. The CDR3 reads CASSSSGREPYNEQFF. For the CDR3, the DNA is TGTGCCAGCAGCTCCTCGGGGCGGGAGCCCTACAATGAGCAGTTCTTC.